This T cell receptor (beta chain) was profiled in a study of blood T cell repertoires in COVID-19. Across the whole study: Sources were T cells, B-cell-depleted T cells, or PBMCs; the material itself was cDNA or gDNA.

Participants came from fewer than 25 US areas, aged roughly 18 to 95 years. Researchers sorted participants into cohorts using their self-reported clinical history. The germline V gene has CDR1 MGHDK and CDR2 SYGVNS. The V gene end was trimmed by 3 bases and the J gene end by 7 bases; junction bases not matched to a gene: 16. The CDR3 is 17 amino acids. Study processing details: Amplification of reference gene primers provided the estimated nucleated cell counts. The table came from immunoSEQ multiplex PCR; TCRdb's copy has only in-frame clones and leaves some out. V and J calls and clone size are copied from that table; D and trimming were computed from the DNA. The sample consists of about 190,000 clones, 65% to 85% of them appearing once.

J is TRBJ1-2 and V is TRBV25-1; 8 bases fit TRBD1. The sample comprised PBMCs or T cells enriched from blood (not recorded which). The TCR comes from a woman in her twenties or thirties who had recovered from COVID-19. The CDR3 loop reads CASSDGGRGRSDFGYTF. The CDR3 DNA sequence: TGTGCCAGCAGTGATGGGGGCAGGGGGCGGTCAGATTTTGGCTACACCTTC.